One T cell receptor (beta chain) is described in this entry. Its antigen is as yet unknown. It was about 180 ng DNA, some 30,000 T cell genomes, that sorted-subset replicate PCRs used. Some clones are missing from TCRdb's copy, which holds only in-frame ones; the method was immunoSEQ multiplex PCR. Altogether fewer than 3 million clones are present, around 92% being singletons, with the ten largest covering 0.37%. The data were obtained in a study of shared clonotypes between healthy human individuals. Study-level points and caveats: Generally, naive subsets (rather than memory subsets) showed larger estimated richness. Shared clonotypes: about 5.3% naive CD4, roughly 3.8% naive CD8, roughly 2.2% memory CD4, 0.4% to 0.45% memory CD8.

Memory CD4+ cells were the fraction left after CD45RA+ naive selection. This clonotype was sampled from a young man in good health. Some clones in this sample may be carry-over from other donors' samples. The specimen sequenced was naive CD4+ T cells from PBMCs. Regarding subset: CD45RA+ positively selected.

CDR3 residues: CASSPQGQGAGGYTF. The CDR3 region has the DNA TGTGCCAGCTCACCTCAGGGACAGGGGGCCGGGGGCTACACCTTC. The chain has TRBV18 and TRBJ1-2, with 12 positions matching TRBD1. The length of the CDR3 is 15 residues. CDR1 and CDR2 from the germline V gene are KGHSH and LQKENI. V dropped 3 bases and J dropped 8; count of bases not matched to a gene: 7. The whole variable domain, remainder taken from reference TRBV18 and TRBJ1-2, is NAGVMQNPRHLVRRRGQEARLRCSPMKGHSHVYWYRQLPEEGLKFMVYLQKENIIDESGMPKERFSAEFPKEGPSILRIQQVVRGDSAAYFCASSPQGQGAGGYTFGSGTRLTVV.